The 13 T cell receptor beta chains below come from one sample, sequenced in a study of regulatory T cells in long-lasting Graves disease. According to the study, TCR beta libraries were built with iRepertoire HTBI primers and CDR3-region Arm-PCR. TCRdb ran MiXCR on the multiplex PCR reads and lists one entry per CDR3 protein. The table lists 400,000 to 450,000 distinct CDR3 sequences, less than 25% of them singletons, with about 26% in the top ten. Noted time point: persistent/refractory GD, antithyroid drugs over 5 years with positive TRAb. The TCR library was made from RNA that had been extracted from PBMCs in TRIzol. Here the sequenced sample was peripheral blood mononuclear cells (PBMCs), taken when the disease was refractory, from a patient treated with antithyroid drugs. These receptors were obtained from a female donor with Graves disease.

The V call is TRBV20-1, the J call TRBJ2-6, with D perhaps matching TRBD1 (6 bases). The CDR3 runs 17 residues. Trimming took 0 bases from V and 0 from J, leaving 12 bases between them. Germline V gives CDR1 DFQATT, CDR2 SNEGSKA (reference sequence). The CDR3 bases are TGCAGTGCTAGAGATAGGGGGTCCGACTCTGGGGCCAACGTCCTGACTTTC. This sequence encodes CSARDRGSDSGANVLTF.

This clonotype was recorded once. The J gene is TRBJ1-1, the V gene TRBV10-2; D is unresolved. The germline V gene encodes CDR1 WSHSY and CDR2 SAAADI. V dropped 4 bases and J dropped 0 bases, with 12 bases sitting between them. The CDR3 length is 15 residues. Here the CDR3 DNA reads TGCGCCAGCAGTGTGGCCCTCCGGCTGAACACTGAAGCTTTCTTT. Its translation is CASSVALRLNTEAFF.

This clonotype has ten or more counts. The CDR3 is CASTYSVSSEKLFF. CDR3 coding DNA: TGTGCCAGCACGTACAGCGTCTCGAGTGAAAAACTGTTTTTT. The chain combines TRBV2 with TRBJ1-4; the D is unclear. The length of the CDR3 is 14 residues. The germline gives CDR1 SNHLY, CDR2 FYNNEI. Trimming took 7 bases from V and 7 from J, leaving 16 bases between them.

This clonotype occurred many times. The chain carries TRBV28 and TRBJ1-1; D gene unclear. The CDR3 has 13 residues. CDR1 and CDR2 from the germline V gene are MDHEN and SYDVKM. V lost 7 bases and J lost 3, with 12 bases in between. The CDR3 nucleotides are TGTGCCAGCACCCCATATGGGCACACTGAAGCTTTCTTT. Translating gives CASTPYGHTEAFF.

In this sample, this clonotype turned up a few times. The genes are TRBV19 and TRBJ2-5, with D maybe TRBD2 (5 bases). The CDR3 is 15 amino acids. Germline CDR1 and CDR2: LNHDA and SQIVND (reference sequence). V was clipped by 3 bases and J by 2 bases, with 13 bases between them. The CDR3 DNA reads as TGTGCCAGTAGTATTATGCCGGGGTTACAAGAGACCCAGTACTTC. Its protein product is CASSIMPGLQETQYF.

At least ten counts were recorded for this clonotype. The chain uses TRBV15 and TRBJ1-4, with a possible D match to TRBD1 (5 bases). Germline-derived CDR1 and CDR2 are LNHNV and YYDKDF (reference sequence). V was pared by 3 bases and J by 0 bases, with 14 bases between. CDR3 length equals 17 residues. The CDR3 bases are TGTGCCACCAGCAGCTACAGGCAAACCTCAACTAATGAAAAACTGTTTTTT. The encoded protein is CATSSYRQTSTNEKLFF.

This clonotype was found many times. J is TRBJ1-2 and V is TRBV2; 7 bases map to TRBD1. The germline V gene encodes CDR1 SNHLY and CDR2 FYNNEI. The junction had 11 bases not matched to a gene; V was cut back by 2 bases and J by 2 bases. The CDR3 is made up of 17 amino acids. For the CDR3, the DNA is TGTGCCAGCAGTGAAAACAGGGGTCGGTCTTTAAACTATGGCTACACCTTC. Translating it yields CASSENRGRSLNYGYTF.

This clonotype was seen repeatedly, ten times or more. This sequence joins TRBV2 and TRBJ2-5; D is possibly TRBD2 (6 bases). The CDR3 is made up of 16 amino acids. Germline loops: CDR1 SNHLY, CDR2 FYNNEI. V was shortened by 11 bases and J by 0 bases, with 22 bases between the two germline ends. CDR3 region: CAELGGPGGNQETQYF. CDR3 bases: TGTGCCGAGCTTGGGGGTCCGGGCGGGAACCAAGAGACCCAGTACTTC.

V is TRBV29-1 and J is TRBJ2-2, with TRBD1 matching over 8 bases. Germline loops: CDR1 SQVTM, CDR2 ANQGSEA. J lost 3 bases, V lost 6 bases, and 9 bases had no gene match. The CDR3 runs 15 residues. CDR3 protein: CSVGDRGSYTGELFF. CDR3 DNA sequence: TGCAGCGTAGGAGACAGGGGCTCGTACACCGGGGAGCTGTTTTTT.

In its sample, this clonotype was seen once. This chain links TRBV4-1 with TRBJ1-6, with TRBD1 matching over 8 bases. The V gene's germline CDR1 is MGHRA and CDR2 YSYEKL. This CDR3 has 17 residues. J was trimmed by 8 bases and V by 4 bases; bases with no gene match: 13. CDR3 coding DNA: TGCGCCAGCAGCCCGACCTCGGACAGGGTCTGGTATTCACCCCTCCACTTT. It is translated as CASSPTSDRVWYSPLHF.

This clonotype was seen only a few times. The gene calls are TRBV15 and TRBJ1-1, with D uncertain. Germline-derived CDR1 and CDR2 are LNHNV and YYDKDF (reference sequence). V was pared by 2 bases and J by 4 bases, with 11 bases between. The CDR3 is 14 amino acids. The CDR3 DNA reads TGTGCCACCAGCAGATCCGAGTCGGGCACTGAAGCTTTCTTT. Translating it yields CATSRSESGTEAFF.

This rearrangement joins TRBV19 to TRBJ1-5; a weak D match, TRBD1 (5 bases). Trimming took off 2 bases at V and 1 base at J, with 15 bases between the two ends. CDR3 length: 17 residues. Per germline, CDR1 LNHDA and CDR2 SQIVND (reference sequence). Here the CDR3 DNA reads TGTGCCAGTAGTATAAATAGGGGTCGGGGAAGCAATCAGCCCCAGCATTTT. Amino acids: CASSINRGRGSNQPQHF.

This clonotype has ten or more counts. J is TRBJ1-1 and V is TRBV6-1; TRBD1 might be the D (6 bases). V was cut by 6 bases and J by 1 base, with 12 bases left in between. CDR3 length: 14 amino acids. Germline CDR1 MNHNS, CDR2 SASEGT. The CDR3 region has the DNA TGTGCCAGCAGGACCCGGACAGCGAACACTGAAGCTTTCTTT. Translating it yields CASRTRTANTEAFF.